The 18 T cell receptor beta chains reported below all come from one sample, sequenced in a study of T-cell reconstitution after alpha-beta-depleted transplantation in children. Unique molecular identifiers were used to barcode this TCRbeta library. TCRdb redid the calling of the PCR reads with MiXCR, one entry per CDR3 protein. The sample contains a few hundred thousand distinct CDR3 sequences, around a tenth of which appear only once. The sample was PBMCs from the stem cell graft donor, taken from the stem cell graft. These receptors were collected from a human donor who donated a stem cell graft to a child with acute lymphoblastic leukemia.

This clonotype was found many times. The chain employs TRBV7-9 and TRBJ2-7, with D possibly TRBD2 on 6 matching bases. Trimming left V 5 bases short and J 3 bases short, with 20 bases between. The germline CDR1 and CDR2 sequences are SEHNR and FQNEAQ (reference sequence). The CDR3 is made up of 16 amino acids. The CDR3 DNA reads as TGTGCCAGCAGCCACTGGCGGGGCAGTTGGGACTACGAGCAGTACTTC. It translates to CASSHWRGSWDYEQYF. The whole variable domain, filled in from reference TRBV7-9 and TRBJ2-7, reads DTGVSQNPRHKITKRGQNVTFRCDPISEHNRLYWYRQTLGQGPEFLTYFQNEAQLEKSRLLSDRFSAERPKGSFSTLEIQRTEQGDSAMYLCASSHWRGSWDYEQYFGPGTRLTVT.

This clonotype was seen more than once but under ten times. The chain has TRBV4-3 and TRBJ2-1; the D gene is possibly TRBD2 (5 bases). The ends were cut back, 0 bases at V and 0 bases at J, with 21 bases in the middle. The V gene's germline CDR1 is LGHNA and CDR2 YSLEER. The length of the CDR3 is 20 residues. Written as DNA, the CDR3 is TGCGCCAGCAGCCAAGATCTTTACTCTGAGGCGGGCAGCTCCTACAATGAGCAGTTCTTC. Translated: CASSQDLYSEAGSSYNEQFF.

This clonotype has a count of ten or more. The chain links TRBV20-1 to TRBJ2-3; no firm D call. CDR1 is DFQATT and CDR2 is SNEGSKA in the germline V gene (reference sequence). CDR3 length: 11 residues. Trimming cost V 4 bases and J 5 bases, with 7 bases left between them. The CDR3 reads CSATKQDTQYF. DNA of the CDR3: TGCAGTGCTACTAAACAAGATACGCAGTATTTT.

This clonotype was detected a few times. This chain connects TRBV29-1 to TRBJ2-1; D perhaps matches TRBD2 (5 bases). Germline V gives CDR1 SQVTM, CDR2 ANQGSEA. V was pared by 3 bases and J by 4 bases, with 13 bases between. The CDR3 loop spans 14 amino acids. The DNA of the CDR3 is TGCAGCGTTGACGTGCTAGCTCATTACAATGAGCAGTTCTTC. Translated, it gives CSVDVLAHYNEQFF.

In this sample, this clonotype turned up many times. The CDR3 DNA reads as TGCAGTGCTGAGACTTGGGGGGTGCAGGAATACGAGCAGTACTTC. This encodes CSAETWGVQEYEQYF. V is TRBV20-1 and J is TRBJ2-7; D perhaps matches TRBD2 (6 bases). V dropped 5 bases and J dropped 4 bases, with 21 bases sitting between them. The CDR3 is 15 amino acids. In germline, CDR1 is DFQATT, CDR2 SNEGSKA (reference sequence).

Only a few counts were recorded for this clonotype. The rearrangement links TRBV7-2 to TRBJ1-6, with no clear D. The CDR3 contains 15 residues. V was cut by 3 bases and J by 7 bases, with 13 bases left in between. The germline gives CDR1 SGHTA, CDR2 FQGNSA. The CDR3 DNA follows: TGTGCCAGCAGCTTCGCGGACCACTGGAATTCACCCCTCCACTTT. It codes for CASSFADHWNSPLHF.

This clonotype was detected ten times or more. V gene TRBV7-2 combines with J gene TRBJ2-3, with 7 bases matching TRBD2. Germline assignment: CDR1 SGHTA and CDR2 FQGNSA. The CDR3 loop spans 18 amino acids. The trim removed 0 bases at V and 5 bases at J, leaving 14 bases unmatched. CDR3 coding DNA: TGTGCCAGCAGCTTAGCCCCCCTAGCGGCCCTAAGGGGAGATACGCAGTATTTT. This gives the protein CASSLAPLAALRGDTQYF.

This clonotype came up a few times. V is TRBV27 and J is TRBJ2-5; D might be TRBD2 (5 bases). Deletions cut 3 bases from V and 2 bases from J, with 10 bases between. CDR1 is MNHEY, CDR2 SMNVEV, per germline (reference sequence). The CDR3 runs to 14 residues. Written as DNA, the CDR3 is TGTGCCAGCAGTTTCCAACTAGGTCAAGAGACCCAGTACTTC. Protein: CASSFQLGQETQYF.

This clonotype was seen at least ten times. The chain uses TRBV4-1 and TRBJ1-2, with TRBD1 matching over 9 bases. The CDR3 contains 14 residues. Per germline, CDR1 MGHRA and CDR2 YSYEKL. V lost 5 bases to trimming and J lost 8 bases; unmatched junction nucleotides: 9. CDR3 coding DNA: TGCGCCAGCAGCATGCGACAGGGGGATGTCGGCTACACCTTC. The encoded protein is CASSMRQGDVGYTF.

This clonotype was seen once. The CDR3 nucleotides read TGTGCCACCAGCAGATCGGCACTAGCGGGTCAATCCTACGAGCAGTACTTC. This gives the protein CATSRSALAGQSYEQYF. The chain recombines TRBV15 with TRBJ2-7, with TRBD2 matching over 9 bases. CDR3 length: 17 residues. CDR1 LNHNV and CDR2 YYDKDF come from the germline V gene (reference sequence). The J segment lost 1 base and the V segment lost 2 bases, leaving 9 bases of the junction unmatched.

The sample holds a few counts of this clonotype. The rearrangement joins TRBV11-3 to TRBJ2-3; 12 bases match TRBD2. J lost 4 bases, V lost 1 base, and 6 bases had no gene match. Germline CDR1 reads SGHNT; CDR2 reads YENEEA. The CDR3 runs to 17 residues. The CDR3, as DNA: TGTGCCAGCAGCTTAGGGACTAGCGGGATAGCATCAGATACGCAGTATTTT. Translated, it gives CASSLGTSGIASDTQYF.

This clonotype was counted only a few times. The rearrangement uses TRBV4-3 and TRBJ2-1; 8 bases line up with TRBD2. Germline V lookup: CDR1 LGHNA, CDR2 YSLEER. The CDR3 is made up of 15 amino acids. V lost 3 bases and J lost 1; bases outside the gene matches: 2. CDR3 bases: TGCGCCAGCAGCCAGACTAGCGAATCCTACAATGAGCAGTTCTTC. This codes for CASSQTSESYNEQFF.

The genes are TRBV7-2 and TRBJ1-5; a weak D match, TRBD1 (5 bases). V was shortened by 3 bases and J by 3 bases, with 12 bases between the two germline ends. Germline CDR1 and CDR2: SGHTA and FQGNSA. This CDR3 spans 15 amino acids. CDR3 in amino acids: CASSFSRAPNQPQHF. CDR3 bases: TGTGCCAGCAGCTTTTCCAGGGCACCCAATCAGCCCCAGCATTTT.

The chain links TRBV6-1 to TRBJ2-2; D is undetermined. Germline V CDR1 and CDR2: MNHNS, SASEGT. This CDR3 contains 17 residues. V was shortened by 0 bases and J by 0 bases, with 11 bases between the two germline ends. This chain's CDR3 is CASSEALWRTNTGELFF. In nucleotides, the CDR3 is TGTGCCAGCAGTGAAGCGCTTTGGCGGACGAACACCGGGGAGCTGTTTTTT.

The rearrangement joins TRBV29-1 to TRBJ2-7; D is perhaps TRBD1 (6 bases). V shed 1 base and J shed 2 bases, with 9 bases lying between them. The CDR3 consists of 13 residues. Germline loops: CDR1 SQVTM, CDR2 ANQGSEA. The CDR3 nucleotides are TGCAGCGTTGAAGGACAGGCCCCCTACGAGCAGTACTTC. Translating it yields CSVEGQAPYEQYF.

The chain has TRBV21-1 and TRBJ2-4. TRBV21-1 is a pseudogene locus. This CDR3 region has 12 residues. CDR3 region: CASSKIRYIQYF. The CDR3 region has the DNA TGTGCCAGCAGCAAAATCCGGTACATTCAGTACTTC.

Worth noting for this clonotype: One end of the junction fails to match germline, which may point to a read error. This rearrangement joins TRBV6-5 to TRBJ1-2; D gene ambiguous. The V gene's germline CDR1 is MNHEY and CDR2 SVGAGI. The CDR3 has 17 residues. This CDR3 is CATSYTLTAPNNYGYTF. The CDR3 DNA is TGTGCCACCAGTTATACGTTGACGGCTCCCAATAACTATGGCTACACCTTC.

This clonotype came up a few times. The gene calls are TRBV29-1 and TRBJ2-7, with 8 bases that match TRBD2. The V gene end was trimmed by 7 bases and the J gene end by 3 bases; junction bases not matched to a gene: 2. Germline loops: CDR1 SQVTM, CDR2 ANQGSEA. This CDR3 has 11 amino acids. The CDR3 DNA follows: TGCAGCGCTACTAGCGGCTACGAGCAGTACTTC. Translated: CSATSGYEQYF.